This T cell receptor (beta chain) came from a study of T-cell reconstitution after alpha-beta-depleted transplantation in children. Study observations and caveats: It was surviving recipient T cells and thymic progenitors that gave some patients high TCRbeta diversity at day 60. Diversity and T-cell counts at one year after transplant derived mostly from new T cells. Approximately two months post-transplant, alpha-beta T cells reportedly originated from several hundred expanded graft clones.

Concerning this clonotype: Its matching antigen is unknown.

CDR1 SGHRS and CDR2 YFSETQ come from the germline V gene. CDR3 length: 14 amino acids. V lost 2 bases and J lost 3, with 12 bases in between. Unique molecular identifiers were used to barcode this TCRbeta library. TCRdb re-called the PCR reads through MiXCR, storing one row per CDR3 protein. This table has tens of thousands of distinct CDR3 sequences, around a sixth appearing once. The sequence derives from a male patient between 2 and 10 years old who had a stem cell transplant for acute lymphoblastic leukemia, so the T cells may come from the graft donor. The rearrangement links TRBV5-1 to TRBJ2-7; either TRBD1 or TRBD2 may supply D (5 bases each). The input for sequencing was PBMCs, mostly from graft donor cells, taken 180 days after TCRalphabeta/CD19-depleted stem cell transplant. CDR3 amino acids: CASSFTGASYEQYF. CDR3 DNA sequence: TGCGCCAGCAGCTTCACCGGGGCCAGCTACGAGCAGTACTTC.